The text below deals with one T cell receptor beta chain. Its antigen is unknown. RNA transcripts served as the template for amplifying TCR beta CDR3 regions. The HTBI primer set served for first-round RT-PCR of the TCR CDR3. TCRdb called the multiplex PCR reads again in MiXCR, with one record for every CDR3 protein. Among 250,000 to 350,000 distinct CDR3 sequences listed, 16% were seen once. The hyperthyroidism patients had all been newly diagnosed, and their disease duration was under 2 months. Their ages ranged from 18 to 65 years. From roughly 9.2 ml of fresh peripheral blood, PBMCs were isolated. The CDR3 is made up of 12 amino acids. V shed 4 bases and J shed 10 bases, with 12 bases lying between them. CDR1 and CDR2 (germline): SGHNT, YYREEE (reference sequence). The data stem from a study of T cells in Graves' hyperthyroidism and ophthalmopathy. Findings and caveats of the study: Prediction of ophthalmopathy progression came a median approximately 6.6 months pre-onset.

The chain links TRBV5-4 to TRBJ1-5; maybe TRBD1 (5 bases). The TCR comes from a young man with Graves' hyperthyroidism. The specimen sequenced was blood. The CDR3 bases are TGTGCCAGCAGCATGGGGAGGGGACCCCAGCATTTT. Translating it yields CASSMGRGPQHF.